Listed below are T cell receptor beta chains from one sample, sequenced in a study of blood T cell repertoires in COVID-19. Assay used: immunoSEQ multiplex PCR; TCRdb lists only in-frame clones, some missing. The table includes about 160,000 clones, over 65% detected once. The sample comprised peripheral blood. These TCRs come from a man between 70 and 80 years old with acute or convalescent COVID-19. The CDR3 runs from the conserved cysteine through the conserved F or W. Each record gives: D gene, CDR3 length, clone size, V gene, J gene, CDR3 DNA, CDR3 protein. A D gene is named only where the DNA matches it firmly. The size entry is marked missing in some rows and otherwise reads once, few, many or a size class.

>-|14|-|TRBV18|TRBJ1-4
TGTGCCAGCTCACCCGGGACAACTAATGAAAAACTGTTTTTT
CASSPGTTNEKLFF
>-|17|few|TRBV5-1|TRBJ2-1
TGCGCCAGCAGCTTGTCCGCACGTTCCAACAGCTACAATGAGCAGTTCTTC
CASSLSARSNSYNEQFF
>-|13|few|TRBV7-9|TRBJ1-1
TGTGCCACCGCTACGGGAGGGGGCACTGAAGCTTTCTTT
CATATGGGTEAFF
>-|16|-|TRBV4-1|TRBJ2-7
TGCGCCAGCAGCCAAGATGGGGGGACCGTATTCTACGAGCAGTACTTC
CASSQDGGTVFYEQYF
>-|14|-|TRBV19|TRBJ2-7
TGTGCCAGTAGTGGGGGGTGGAGAAACTACGAGCAGTACTTC
CASSGGWRNYEQYF
>-|15|-|TRBV4-1|TRBJ1-1
TGCGCCAGCAGCCACAACCAGGGGTCGAACACTGAAGCTTTCTTT
CASSHNQGSNTEAFF
>TRBD1|17|-|TRBV19|TRBJ1-1
TGTGCCAGTAGTCCGGGGACAGGGGGAAATGATATGACTGAAGCTTTCTTT
CASSPGTGGNDMTEAFF
>TRBD1|13|-|TRBV12-3/TRBV12-4|TRBJ2-5
TGTGCCAGCAGTCCCCACAGGGGGGAGACCCAGTACTTC
CASSPHRGETQYF
>TRBD1|15|-|TRBV28|TRBJ1-5
TGTGCCAGCAGTATAGGGACAGGGGGGGGTCAGCCCCAGCATTTT
CASSIGTGGGQPQHF
>TRBD2|16|-|TRBV6-5|TRBJ2-7
TGTGCCAGCAGTTCTTCCGGGACTAGCGGCTCCTACGAGCAGTACTTC
CASSSSGTSGSYEQYF
>-|14|-|TRBV29-1|TRBJ2-2
TGCAGCGCAAGCACGTACAGGGAAGGCGGGGAGCTGTTTTTT
CSASTYREGGELFF
>-|14|-|TRBV6-5|TRBJ2-7
TGTGCCAGCAGTTTGGAAATTCGAGGGATACCCCAGGTCTTC
CASSLEIRGIPQVF
>TRBD2|19|-|TRBV27|TRBJ2-7
TGTGCCAGCAGTTCCCTCAGGGGACTAGCGGGAGAAGGATCCTACGAGCAGTACTTC
CASSSLRGLAGEGSYEQYF
>-|12|-|TRBV5-1|TRBJ1-4
TGCGCCAGCACGGGGACTAATGAAAAACTGTTTTTT
CASTGTNEKLFF
>TRBD1|14|-|TRBV6-5|TRBJ1-2
TGTGCCAGCAGTTATGGACAGGGCAACTATGGCTACACCTTC
CASSYGQGNYGYTF
>-|13|-|TRBV19|TRBJ2-4
TGTGCCAGTAGTGACGCAGGGACAAACGTTCAGTACTTC
CASSDAGTNVQYF
>TRBD2|16|-|TRBV5-5|TRBJ2-1
TGTGCCAGCAAGTCTAGCGGGAGGGCCGATGGCGATGAGCAGTTCTTC
CASKSSGRADGDEQFF
>TRBD1|15|-|TRBV9|TRBJ1-1
TGTGCCAGCAGCGGACCGCCGGGACAGAAAACTGAAGCTTTCTTT
CASSGPPGQKTEAFF
>-|13|-|TRBV12-3/TRBV12-4|TRBJ1-2
TGTGCCAGCAGTTTGGGGAGGGTGCGAGGCTACACCTTC
CASSLGRVRGYTF
>TRBD1|13|-|TRBV7-9|TRBJ2-7
TGTGCCAGCGGGCGGGACAGGGTATCGGAGCAGTACTTC
CASGRDRVSEQYF
>TRBD1|17|-|TRBV28|TRBJ1-6
TGTGCCAGCAGCTCTCCCGGACAGGGGAATGGTAATTCACCCCTCCACTTT
CASSSPGQGNGNSPLHF
>-|14|few|TRBV7-9|TRBJ1-2
TGTGCCAGCAGCTTTCCAGGTGCTAACTATGGCTACACCTTC
CASSFPGANYGYTF
>TRBD2|15|-|TRBV6-2/TRBV6-3|TRBJ2-1
TGTGCCAGCAGTCGGTCGACTAGCGGGATTGATGAGCAGTTCTTC
CASSRSTSGIDEQFF
>-|17|-|TRBV7-9|TRBJ2-7
TGTGCCAGCAGCTTACGCAAGGCGGGACTTAACACCTACGAGCAGTACTTC
CASSLRKAGLNTYEQYF
>-|17|-|TRBV5-5|TRBJ2-1
TGTGCCAGCAGCTTGTCCGCGAATTTTGGGTCGAGGGATGAGCAGTTCTTC
CASSLSANFGSRDEQFF
>-|12|-|TRBV10-1|TRBJ2-1
TGCGCCAGCGCGGGGACCGCTCTGGAGCAGTTCTTC
CASAGTALEQFF
>TRBD2|16|-|TRBV28|TRBJ2-3
TGTGCCAGCAGTTCCCGACTAGCGGGGGAGGTAGATACGCAGTATTTT
CASSSRLAGEVDTQYF
>TRBD1|16|-|TRBV6-5|TRBJ2-5
TGTGCCAGCAGTTACTCGAGTCGGGGACAGGGGGAGACCCAGTACTTC
CASSYSSRGQGETQYF
>TRBD1|13|-|TRBV5-1|TRBJ2-7
TGCGCCAGCAGCGTCGGGACAGACTACGAGCAGTACTTC
CASSVGTDYEQYF
>-|14|-|TRBV5-1|TRBJ1-6
TGCGCCAGCAGGCCCGGGACATCTAATTCACCCCTCCACTTT
CASRPGTSNSPLHF
>TRBD1|15|-|TRBV4-1|TRBJ2-1
TGCGCCAGCAGCCCTTGGGACAGTACCTACAATGAGCAGTTCTTC
CASSPWDSTYNEQFF
>TRBD2|14|-|TRBV6-5|TRBJ2-5
TGTGCCAGCAGACTAGCGGGAAAGAAAGAGACCCAGTACTTC
CASRLAGKKETQYF
>-|13|-|TRBV18|TRBJ1-1
TGTGCCAGCTCCGGGGGGGCTAACACTGAAGCTTTCTTT
CASSGGANTEAFF
>-|15|-|TRBV7-6|TRBJ2-2
TGTGCCAGCAGCTTAGCGGGAGGGAACACCGGGGAGCTGTTTTTT
CASSLAGGNTGELFF
>-|15|once|TRBV11-3|TRBJ1-6
TGTGCCAGCAGCTTAGGTGGCGGGGGAAATTCACCCCTCCACTTT
CASSLGGGGNSPLHF
>TRBD2|16|-|TRBV19|TRBJ2-3
TGTGCCAGTAGTATGACTAGCGGGAGAAGGGCAGATACGCAGTATTTT
CASSMTSGRRADTQYF
>TRBD2|16|-|TRBV5-4|TRBJ2-1
TGTGCCAGCAGCATTGGGACTAGCGGGGCATACAATGAGCAGTTCTTC
CASSIGTSGAYNEQFF